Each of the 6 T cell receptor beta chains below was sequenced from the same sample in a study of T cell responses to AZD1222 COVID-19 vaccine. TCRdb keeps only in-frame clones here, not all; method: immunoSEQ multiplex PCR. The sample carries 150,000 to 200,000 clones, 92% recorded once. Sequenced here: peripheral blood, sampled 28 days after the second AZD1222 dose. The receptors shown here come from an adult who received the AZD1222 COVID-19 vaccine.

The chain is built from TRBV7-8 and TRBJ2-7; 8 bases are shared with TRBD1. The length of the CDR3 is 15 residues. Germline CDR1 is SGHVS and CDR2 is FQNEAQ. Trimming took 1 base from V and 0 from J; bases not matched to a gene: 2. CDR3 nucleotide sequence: TGTGCCAGCAGCTTAGACAGGGGGTCCTCCTACGAGCAGTACTTC. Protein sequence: CASSLDRGSSYEQYF. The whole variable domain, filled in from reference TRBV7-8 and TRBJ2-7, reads GAGVSQSPRYKVAKRGQDVALRCDPISGHVSLFWYQQALGQGPEFLTYFQNEAQLDKSGLPSDRFFAERPEGSVSTLKIQRTQQEDSAVYLCASSLDRGSSYEQYFGPGTRLTVT.

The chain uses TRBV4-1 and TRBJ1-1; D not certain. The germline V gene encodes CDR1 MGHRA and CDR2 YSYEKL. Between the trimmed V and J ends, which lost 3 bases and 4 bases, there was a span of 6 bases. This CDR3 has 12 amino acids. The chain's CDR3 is CASSHPGTEAFF. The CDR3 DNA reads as TGCGCCAGCAGCCACCCGGGCACTGAAGCTTTCTTT.

The CDR3 sequence is CASSLGGESYEQYF. The DNA for the CDR3 is TGTGCCAGCAGCTTAGGGGGGGAGTCGTACGAGCAGTACTTC. The gene calls are TRBV7-9 and TRBJ2-7, with TRBD2 as a possible D gene (6 bases). This CDR3 spans 14 amino acids. V dropped 1 base and J dropped 4 bases, with 11 bases sitting between them. The V gene's germline CDR1 is SEHNR and CDR2 FQNEAQ (reference sequence).

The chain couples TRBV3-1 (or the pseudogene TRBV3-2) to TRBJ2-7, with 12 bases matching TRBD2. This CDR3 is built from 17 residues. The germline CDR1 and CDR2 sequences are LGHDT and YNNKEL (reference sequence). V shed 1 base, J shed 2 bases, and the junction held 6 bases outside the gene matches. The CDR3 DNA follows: TGTGCCAGCAGCCAAGGAACTAGCGGGAGGTTAACCTACGAGCAGTACTTC. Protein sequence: CASSQGTSGRLTYEQYF.

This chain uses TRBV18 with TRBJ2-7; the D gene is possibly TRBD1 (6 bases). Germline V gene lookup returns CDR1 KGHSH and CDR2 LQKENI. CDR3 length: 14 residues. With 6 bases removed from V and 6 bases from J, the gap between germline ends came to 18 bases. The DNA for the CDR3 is TGTGCCAGCTCCCACGGGACACCCCCCCTCGAGCAGTACTTC. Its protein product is CASSHGTPPLEQYF.

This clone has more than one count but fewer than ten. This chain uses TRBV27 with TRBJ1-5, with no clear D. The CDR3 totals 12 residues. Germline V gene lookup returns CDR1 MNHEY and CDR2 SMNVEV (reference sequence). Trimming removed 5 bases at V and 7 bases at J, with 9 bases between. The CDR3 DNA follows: TGTGCCAGCAGTCAGACGGGGCAGCCCCAGCATTTT. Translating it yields CASSQTGQPQHF.